Below, 27 T cell receptor beta chains from the same sample are listed, as sequenced in a study of OX40 agonist ivuxolimab in advanced cancers. Sequenced by immunoSEQ multiplex PCR; TCRdb stores in-frame clones only, minus some. The data hold about 70,000 clones, with roughly 91% observed a single time. The specimen comprised CD4+ or CD8+ T cells sorted from blood, sampled in a trial of the OX40 agonist ivuxolimab. The origin of the receptors is an adult with an advanced solid tumor such as melanoma, head and neck, liver or kidney cancer.

This clone was counted a single time. The chain joins TRBV6-1 to TRBJ2-7, with a weak D call TRBD2 (5 bases). Per germline, CDR1 MNHNS and CDR2 SASEGT. V dropped 2 bases and J dropped 2 bases, with 16 bases sitting between them. This CDR3 region has 16 residues. As DNA, the CDR3 is TGTGCCAGCAGTGAAAGAGGAGGCTCAAACACCTACGAGCAGTACTTC. This encodes CASSERGGSNTYEQYF.

CDR3 DNA: TGCGCCAGCAGCTTCCTCAGCGGGATCCAAGAGACCCAGTACTTC. It codes for CASSFLSGIQETQYF. The chain is built from TRBV5-1 and TRBJ2-5, with 7 positions matching TRBD2. Germline trimming cut 2 bases from V and 1 base from J; bases unmatched to any gene: 5. In germline, CDR1 is SGHRS, CDR2 YFSETQ. CDR3 length: 15 amino acids.

The chain joins TRBV11-3 to TRBJ1-2; unclear D gene. The CDR3 sequence is 17 residues long. Per the germline V gene, CDR1 is SGHNT and CDR2 is YENEEA. Deletions cut 4 bases from V and 0 bases from J, with 18 bases between. The CDR3 bases are TGTGCCAGCAGCTCATCGGTCCTTCCTTTAGCTAACTATGGCTACACCTTC. Translating it yields CASSSSVLPLANYGYTF.

The chain uses TRBV7-9 and TRBJ2-5; D remains ambiguous. This CDR3 has 13 amino acids. V shed 1 base and J shed 5 bases, with 8 bases lying between them. Germline values: CDR1 SEHNR, CDR2 FQNEAQ (reference sequence). The CDR3 loop reads CASSLGSDETQYF. The CDR3 coding sequence is TGTGCCAGCAGCTTAGGATCCGACGAGACCCAGTACTTC.

As DNA, the CDR3 is TGTGCCAGCAGCTCCTTAGCGGGAGGGCAAGATACGCAGTATTTT. Protein product: CASSSLAGGQDTQYF. The rearrangement joins TRBV7-3 to TRBJ2-3; 11 bases match TRBD2. CDR1 SGHTA and CDR2 FQGTGA come from the germline V gene. V trimming: 4 bases; J trimming: 5 bases; junction bases outside the gene matches: 5. This CDR3 has 15 amino acids.

The chain couples TRBV9 to TRBJ2-1; possibly TRBD1 for D (6 bases). The CDR3 contains 14 residues. Germline CDR1 is SGDLS and CDR2 is YYNGEE. V lost 3 bases, J lost 1 base, and 8 bases lay in between. The CDR3: CASSGTASYNEQFF. In DNA, the CDR3 is TGTGCCAGCAGCGGGACAGCTTCCTACAATGAGCAGTTCTTC. Combining the CDR3 with reference TRBV9 and TRBJ2-1 gives the whole variable domain DSGVTQTPKHLITATGQRVTLRCSPRSGDLSVYWYQQSLDQGLQFLIQYYNGEERAKGNILERFSAQQFPDLHSELNLSSLELGDSALYFCASSGTASYNEQFFGPGTRLTVL.

The V call is TRBV27, the J call TRBJ1-2; 9 nucleotides agree with TRBD1. The germline CDR1 and CDR2 sequences are MNHEY and SMNVEV (reference sequence). The V segment lost 5 bases and the J segment 8 bases; nucleotides outside the gene matches: 24. The CDR3 runs 19 residues. For the CDR3, the DNA is TGTGCCAGCAGTCCTACCGCGCGTCCGGACAGGGGAATGGTTTCGGGCTACACCTTC. It codes for CASSPTARPDRGMVSGYTF.

The rearrangement joins TRBV28 to TRBJ1-2; 10 nucleotides line up with TRBD1. Germline V gene sequence: CDR1 MDHEN, CDR2 SYDVKM. Germline trimming cut 4 bases from V and 6 bases from J; bases unmatched to any gene: 5. This CDR3 has 14 amino acids. The CDR3: CASSSSDRGDGYTF. In DNA form, the CDR3 reads TGTGCCAGCAGTTCCTCGGACAGGGGGGATGGCTACACCTTC.

The chain combines TRBV14 with TRBJ1-6, with D perhaps TRBD1 (5 bases). This CDR3 is built from 13 residues. The V end lost 5 bases, the J end lost 10 bases, and 12 bases lay between the germline ends. Germline lookup yields CDR1 SGHDN and CDR2 FVKESK. This CDR3 is CASSGREDSPLHF. The CDR3 nucleotides read TGTGCCAGCAGCGGCAGGGAGGACTCACCCCTCCACTTT.

V usage is TRBV7-9 and J usage is TRBJ2-7; D is perhaps TRBD1 (5 bases). Germline assignment: CDR1 SEHNR and CDR2 FQNEAQ (reference sequence). The CDR3 sequence is 14 residues long. V was trimmed by 5 bases and J by 5 bases, leaving 16 bases between them. CDR3 protein: CASSPGGQGDEQYF. CDR3 DNA sequence: TGTGCCAGCAGCCCTGGTGGGCAGGGCGACGAGCAGTACTTC.

This chain uses TRBV9 with TRBJ2-7, with D tentatively TRBD1 (6 bases). There are 14 residues in the CDR3. CDR1 is SGDLS and CDR2 is YYNGEE in the germline V gene. V was trimmed by 2 bases and J by 5 bases, leaving 14 bases between them. As DNA, the CDR3 is TGTGCCAGCAGCGTGTCTACAGGGACCGACGAGCAGTACTTC. As protein: CASSVSTGTDEQYF.

The V call is TRBV30, the J call TRBJ1-4; 8 nucleotides align to TRBD1. Germline loops: CDR1 GTSNPN, CDR2 SVGIG (reference sequence). Trimming cost V 8 bases and J 7 bases; bases outside gene matches: 6. The CDR3 covers 12 residues. The DNA for the CDR3 is TGTGCCCAGGACAGGGCTGGTGAAAAACTGTTTTTT. It translates to CAQDRAGEKLFF.

V and J are TRBV9 and TRBJ2-7, with TRBD2 matching 9 bases. There are 16 residues in the CDR3. CDR1 and CDR2 (germline): SGDLS, YYNGEE. Trimming at V came to 0 bases and at J to 3 bases, leaving 7 bases not matched to a gene. Here the CDR3 reads CASSVGAGGGHYEQYF. The CDR3 DNA reads TGTGCCAGCAGCGTAGGGGCGGGAGGGGGGCACTACGAGCAGTACTTC.

The rearrangement links TRBV27 to TRBJ1-4; D is unclear. Germline CDR1 MNHEY, CDR2 SMNVEV (reference sequence). The CDR3 is 11 residues long. V lost 6 bases and J lost 4, with 3 bases in between. DNA for the CDR3: TGTGCCAGCAGATATAATGAAAAACTGTTTTTT. This gives the protein CASRYNEKLFF.

The J gene is TRBJ2-2, the V gene TRBV15, with D unclear. This CDR3 has 12 amino acids. Germline CDR1 is LNHNV and CDR2 is YYDKDF (reference sequence). The V and J ends lost 0 bases and 6 bases respectively, with 2 bases between them. CDR3 nucleotides: TGTGCCACCAGCAGAGATCCCGGGGAGCTGTTTTTT. Protein: CATSRDPGELFF.

The chain joins TRBV27 to TRBJ2-3, with D unresolved. Germline CDR1 reads MNHEY; CDR2 reads SMNVEV (reference sequence). The V and J ends lost 3 bases and 4 bases respectively, with 11 bases between them. The CDR3 covers 14 residues. CDR3 DNA: TGTGCCAGCAGTTTTGGGCTTAGGGCAGATACGCAGTATTTT. It yields the protein CASSFGLRADTQYF.

The rearrangement joins TRBV30 to TRBJ2-6; D is possibly TRBD1 or TRBD2 (7 bases each). V was pared by 3 bases and J by 3 bases, with 18 bases between. CDR1 GTSNPN and CDR2 SVGIG come from the germline V gene (reference sequence). This CDR3 comprises 17 residues. This CDR3 is CAWRGEGAFFGANVLTF. The CDR3 DNA is TGTGCCTGGAGGGGGGAGGGGGCCTTCTTTGGGGCCAACGTCCTGACTTTC. Complete variable domain (other parts from reference TRBV30 and TRBJ2-6): SQTIHQWPATLVQPVGSPLSLECTVEGTSNPNLYWYRQAAGRGLQLLFYSVGIGQISSEVPQNLSASRPQDRQFILSSKKLLLSDSGFYLCAWRGEGAFFGANVLTFGAGSRLTVL.

The chain uses TRBV30 and TRBJ1-5; unclear D gene. Trimming left V 0 bases short and J 0 bases short, with 9 bases between. Germline values: CDR1 GTSNPN, CDR2 SVGIG (reference sequence). The CDR3 runs 15 residues. The chain's CDR3 is CAWSVPDYSNQPQHF. CDR3 DNA: TGTGCCTGGAGTGTACCGGATTATAGCAATCAGCCCCAGCATTTT.

This clone was seen just once. The chain employs TRBV5-4 and TRBJ2-7, with 8 bases identical to TRBD2. Germline loops: CDR1 SGHNT, CDR2 YYREEE (reference sequence). The junction had 11 bases not matched to a gene; V was cut back by 4 bases and J by 2 bases. CDR3 length: 16 residues. This CDR3 is CASSQEGGRRTYEQYF. In DNA form, the CDR3 reads TGTGCCAGCAGCCAAGAGGGCGGGAGGCGAACCTACGAGCAGTACTTC.

This sequence joins TRBV6-1 and TRBJ1-1; the D gene is possibly TRBD1 (5 bases). The CDR3 is 16 amino acids. The germline V and J ends were trimmed by 0 bases and 6 bases, with 17 bases remaining between them. Germline loops: CDR1 MNHNS, CDR2 SASEGT. The CDR3 nucleotides read TGTGCCAGCAGTGAAGCGGTGGGATTGGGGGACTCTGAAGCTTTCTTT. It codes for CASSEAVGLGDSEAFF.

J is TRBJ2-7 and V is TRBV11-3, with D unresolved. There are 12 residues in the CDR3. V shed 5 bases and J shed 2 bases, with 7 bases lying between them. Germline-derived CDR1 and CDR2 are SGHNT and YENEEA. The CDR3 loop is CASSPRAYEQYF. The CDR3 coding sequence is TGTGCCAGCAGCCCCAGAGCCTACGAGCAGTACTTC.

V and J are TRBV9 and TRBJ1-1; D gene uncertain. The CDR3 sequence is 17 residues long. Trimming took 4 bases from V and 5 from J, leaving 24 bases between them. The germline gives CDR1 SGDLS, CDR2 YYNGEE. The CDR3 nucleotides read TGTGCCAGCAGCCCCCCGGACCGTAGTCTCGAGCTGACTGAAGCTTTCTTT. This translates into CASSPPDRSLELTEAFF.

This chain uses TRBV19 with TRBJ2-2; a weak D match, TRBD2 (6 bases). Trimming removed 1 base at V and 3 bases at J, with 6 bases between. Germline V gene data show CDR1 as LNHDA and CDR2 as SQIVND (reference sequence). There are 14 residues in the CDR3. The CDR3 protein is CASSIAGDTGELFF. The CDR3 DNA reads TGTGCCAGTAGTATAGCGGGAGACACCGGGGAGCTGTTTTTT.

The CDR3: CASSLGQGVNQPQHF. DNA of the CDR3: TGTGCCAGCAGCTTAGGACAGGGGGTCAATCAGCCCCAGCATTTT. The chain joins TRBV5-5 to TRBJ1-5, with TRBD1 matching over 10 bases. Trimming removed 2 bases from V and 3 bases from J; junction bases left unmatched: 2. The CDR3 is made up of 15 amino acids. Germline assignment: CDR1 SGHKS and CDR2 YYEKEE (reference sequence).

The V and J genes are TRBV28 and TRBJ2-2; tentatively, D is TRBD1 (5 bases). The CDR3 loop spans 17 amino acids. CDR1 MDHEN and CDR2 SYDVKM come from the germline V gene. Trimming removed 6 bases from V and 3 bases from J, with 20 bases in between. CDR3 nucleotides: TGTGCCAGCAGCCGTCCGTTGATGGGGCAATACACCGGGGAGCTGTTTTTT. Its translation is CASSRPLMGQYTGELFF.

The chain uses TRBV9 and TRBJ2-1; D might be TRBD2 (5 bases). V lost 6 bases and J 3 bases, leaving 10 bases between the germline ends. Germline lookup yields CDR1 SGDLS and CDR2 YYNGEE. This CDR3 is built from 13 residues. DNA of the CDR3: TGTGCCAGCAACGCGGGTAACTACAATGAGCAGTTCTTC. Amino acid sequence: CASNAGNYNEQFF.

This chain links TRBV12-5 with TRBJ2-7, with 12 positions matching TRBD2. After removal of 4 bases from V and 6 bases from J, the junction contained 4 bases not matched to a gene. Germline V lookup: CDR1 LGHNT, CDR2 FRNRAP. The CDR3 extends over 14 amino acids. This CDR3 is CASGWGLAGPEQYF. Here the CDR3 DNA reads TGTGCTAGTGGTTGGGGACTAGCGGGTCCCGAGCAGTACTTC.